One TCR beta chain is described in this entry. The split of CD4+ cells yielded CD45RA+ naive and CD45RA-negative memory subsets. This entry is derived from a study of shared clonotypes between healthy human individuals. Original handling: ImmunoSEQ yielded junction-only sequences lacking quality scores, so filtering differed. Measured with immunoSEQ multiplex PCR; TCRdb has only the in-frame clones, and not every one. That table furnishes V, J and clone size, whereas the DNA furnished D and trimming. The sample holds about 1.5 million clones, about 98% seen once. This CDR3 has 13 residues. CDR1 is SGDLS and CDR2 is YYNGEE in the germline V gene. Trimming removed 4 bases from V and 7 bases from J; junction bases left unmatched: 4.

The source is a man aged 25 to 40 in good health. What was sequenced was naive CD4+ T cells sorted from blood. Subset of the sample: CD45RA+ positively selected. This chain links TRBV9 with TRBJ1-4; TRBD1 matches at 7 bases. In nucleotides, the CDR3 is TGTGCCAGCAGCCAGACAGGGCGTGAAAAACTGTTTTTT. Amino acid sequence: CASSQTGREKLFF.